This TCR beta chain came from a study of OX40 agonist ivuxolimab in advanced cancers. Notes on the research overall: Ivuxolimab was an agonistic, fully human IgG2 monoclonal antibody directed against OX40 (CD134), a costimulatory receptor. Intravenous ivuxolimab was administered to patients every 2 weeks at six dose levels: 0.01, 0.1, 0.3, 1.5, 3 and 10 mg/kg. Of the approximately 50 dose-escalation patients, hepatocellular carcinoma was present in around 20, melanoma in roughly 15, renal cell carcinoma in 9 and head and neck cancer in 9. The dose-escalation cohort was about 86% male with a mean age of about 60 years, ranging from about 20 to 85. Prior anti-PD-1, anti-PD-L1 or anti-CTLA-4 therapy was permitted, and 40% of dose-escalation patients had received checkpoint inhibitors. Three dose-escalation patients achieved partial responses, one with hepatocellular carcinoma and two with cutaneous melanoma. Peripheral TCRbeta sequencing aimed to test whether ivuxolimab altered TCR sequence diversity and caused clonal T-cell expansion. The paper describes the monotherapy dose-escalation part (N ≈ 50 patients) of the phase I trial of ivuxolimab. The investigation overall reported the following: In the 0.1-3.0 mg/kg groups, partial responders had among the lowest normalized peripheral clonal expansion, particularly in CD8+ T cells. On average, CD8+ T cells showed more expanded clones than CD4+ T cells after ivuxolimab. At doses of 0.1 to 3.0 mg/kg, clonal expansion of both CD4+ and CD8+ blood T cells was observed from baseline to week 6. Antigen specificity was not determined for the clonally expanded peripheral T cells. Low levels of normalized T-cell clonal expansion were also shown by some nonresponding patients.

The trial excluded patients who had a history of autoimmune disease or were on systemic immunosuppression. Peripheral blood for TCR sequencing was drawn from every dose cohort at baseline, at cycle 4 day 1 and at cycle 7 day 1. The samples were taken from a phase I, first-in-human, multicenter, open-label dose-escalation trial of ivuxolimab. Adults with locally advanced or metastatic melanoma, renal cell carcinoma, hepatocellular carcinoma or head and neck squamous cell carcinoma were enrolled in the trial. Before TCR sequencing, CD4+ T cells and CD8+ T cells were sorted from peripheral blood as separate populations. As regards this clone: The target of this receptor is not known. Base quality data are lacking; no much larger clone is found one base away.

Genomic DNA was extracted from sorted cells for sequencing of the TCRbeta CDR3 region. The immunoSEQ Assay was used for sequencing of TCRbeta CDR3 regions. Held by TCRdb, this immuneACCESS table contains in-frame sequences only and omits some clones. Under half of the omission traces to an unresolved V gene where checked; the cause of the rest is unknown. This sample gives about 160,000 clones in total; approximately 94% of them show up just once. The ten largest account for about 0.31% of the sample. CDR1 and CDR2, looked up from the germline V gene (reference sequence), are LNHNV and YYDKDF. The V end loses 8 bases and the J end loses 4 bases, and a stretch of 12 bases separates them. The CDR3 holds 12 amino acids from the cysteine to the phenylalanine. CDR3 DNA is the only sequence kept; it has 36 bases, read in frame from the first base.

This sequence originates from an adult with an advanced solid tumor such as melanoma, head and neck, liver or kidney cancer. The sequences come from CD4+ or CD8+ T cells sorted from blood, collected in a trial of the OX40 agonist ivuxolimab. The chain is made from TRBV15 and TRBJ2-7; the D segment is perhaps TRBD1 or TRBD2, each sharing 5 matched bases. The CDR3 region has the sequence CATSEGRYEQYF. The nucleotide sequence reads TGTGCCACCTCAGAGGGACGGTACGAGCAGTACTTC.